This T cell receptor (beta chain) was recovered during a study of T-cell reconstitution after alpha-beta-depleted transplantation in children. For TCRbeta, the library was prepared with unique molecular identifiers. TCRdb fed the PCR reads into MiXCR, producing one record per CDR3 protein. The sample holds approximately 490,000 distinct CDR3 sequences, 9.5% to 15% seen once. The CDR3 contains 10 residues. CDR1 and CDR2 (germline): DFQATT, SNEGSKA (reference sequence). V lost 6 bases and J lost 7, with 10 bases in between. The chain employs TRBV20-1 and TRBJ2-7; tentatively, D is TRBD2 (6 bases). The starting material was PBMCs from the stem cell graft donor, obtained from the stem cell graft. This clonotype originated in a human donor who donated a stem cell graft to a child with combined immunodeficiency. CDR3 coding DNA: TGCAGTGCCCGAGGGAGGGAGCAGTACTTC. The encoded protein is CSARGREQYF.